Listed here is a single TCR beta chain. The assay was immunoSEQ multiplex PCR, and TCRdb's table has in-frame clones only and misses some. The sample records 25,000 to 35,000 clones, around 82% being singletons. These data come from a study of blood T cell repertoires in COVID-19. Study in general: In each case, the material was cDNA or gDNA derived from T cells, B-cell-depleted T cells, or PBMCs.

Germline CDR1 MNHEY, CDR2 SVGEGT. The CDR3 contains 15 residues. Losses at the gene ends were 5 bases for V and 10 bases for J; bases not matched to a gene: 8. Source material: peripheral blood. The rearrangement joins TRBV6-2 or TRBV6-3 to TRBJ2-1, with 13 bases fitting TRBD2. The TCR comes from a man aged 65 to 79 with active COVID-19. The CDR3 DNA reads as TGTGCCAGCAGTCCGACTAGCGGGGGGCCAGGGGAGCAGTTCTTC. This sequence encodes CASSPTSGGPGEQFF.